The T cell receptor (beta chain) under discussion was sequenced for a study of spatial heterogeneity in lung cancer. Stated time point: sample taken at primary tumor resection. TCRdb recomputed calls from the 5' RACE reads with MiXCR, one row per CDR3 protein. The sample records around 13,000 distinct CDR3 sequences, about 6.3% being singletons. In its sample, this clonotype was seen many times. Its antigen is not identified. Study conclusions and caveats: Intratumoral expanded alpha and beta TCR counts were found to track tumor mutation counts.

The germline V and J ends were trimmed by 0 bases and 0 bases, with 6 bases remaining between them. Looked up from germline, CDR1 is SGHRS and CDR2 is YFSETQ. This CDR3 spans 15 amino acids. The specimen comprised lung tumor tissue, sampled at surgery. The source is a female donor with early-stage non-small cell lung cancer. The chain recombines TRBV5-1 with TRBJ1-4; D unclear. CDR3: CASSLGQATNEKLFF. The CDR3 coding sequence is TGCGCCAGCAGCTTGGGCCAGGCAACTAATGAAAAACTGTTTTTT.